This T cell receptor beta chain emerged from a study of blood T cell repertoires in COVID-19. Profiling relied on immunoSEQ multiplex PCR, and the TCRdb table lists in-frame clones only, not all of them. The table records some 180,000 clones, around 90% of them present only once. The CDR3 runs 17 residues. V was clipped by 2 bases and J by 1 base, with 15 bases between them. Germline assignment: CDR1 MNHEY and CDR2 SMNVEV (reference sequence). The V and J genes are TRBV27 and TRBJ1-5; perhaps TRBD1 as D (5 bases). The TCR originated in a man aged 60 to 69 with active or convalescent COVID-19. The sequenced material came from peripheral blood. CDR3 bases: TGTGCCAGCAGTTTAAAGGTCCGGGGGGAAAGCAATCAGCCCCAGCATTTT. Translated: CASSLKVRGESNQPQHF.